This T cell receptor (beta chain) was recorded in a study of T cell repertoires in ileal Crohn's disease. Study background: Thiopurines (approximately 10) or anti-TNF agents (approximately 19) were given postoperatively to about half.

General observations from the study: Sorted CD8 T cells held more high-frequency clones than CD4.

Sequencing used immunoSEQ multiplex PCR; TCRdb keeps in-frame clones, though not all of them. The sample lists 9,000 to 13,000 clones, roughly 82% occurring once. Points on this clone: Antigen: not known.

Input material: ileal tissue. The TCR was taken from an adult with Crohn's disease.

DNA of the CDR3: TGTGCCAGTAAAGAACAGGGGGCGTCCCGCGAGCAGTACTTC. Its translation is CASKEQGASREQYF. This chain links TRBV19 with TRBJ2-7; 9 bases line up with TRBD1. J lost 6 bases, V lost 7 bases, and 10 bases had no gene match. Germline values: CDR1 LNHDA, CDR2 SQIVND (reference sequence). CDR3 size: 14 residues.